These 17 T cell receptor beta chains were sequenced from one sample in a study of cytomegalovirus exposure and HLA in healthy donors. Sequencing used immunoSEQ multiplex PCR; TCRdb keeps in-frame clones, though not all of them. The profile shows 150,000 to 200,000 clones, 81% of them singletons. Sequencing used PBMCs. Receptors originate from a woman aged 30 to 39 in good health and CMV-seronegative.

The gene calls are TRBV4-1 and TRBJ2-1, with D tentatively TRBD2 (6 bases). The V gene lost 1 base and the J gene lost 6 bases, with 19 bases spanning the gap. CDR1 MGHRA and CDR2 YSYEKL come from the germline V gene. The CDR3 is 17 amino acids. This chain's CDR3 is CASSQGDGRLSVNEQFF. CDR3 sequence (DNA): TGCGCCAGCAGCCAAGGTGACGGGAGATTATCAGTCAATGAGCAGTTCTTC.

The chain couples TRBV5-1 to TRBJ2-3, with 7 bases that match TRBD2. Germline V gene sequence: CDR1 SGHRS, CDR2 YFSETQ. The J segment lost 0 bases and the V segment lost 6 bases, leaving 10 bases of the junction unmatched. CDR3 length: 16 residues. The CDR3 nucleotides are TGCGCCAGCATCATGGGGAGCGGGACTAGCACAGATACGCAGTATTTT. It is translated as CASIMGSGTSTDTQYF.

The V gene is TRBV11-2, the J gene TRBJ2-2; 7 bases fit TRBD1. The CDR3 totals 15 residues. V dropped 5 bases and J dropped 4; count of bases not matched to a gene: 7. Germline CDR1 and CDR2: SGHAT and FQNNGV. The CDR3, as DNA: TGTGCCAGCAGCCCCTTAACAGGGGCCACCGGGGAGCTGTTTTTT. Translating gives CASSPLTGATGELFF.

In its sample, this clone was seen once. V usage is TRBV25-1 and J usage is TRBJ2-1; 9 bases map to TRBD1. CDR1 MGHDK and CDR2 SYGVNS come from the germline V gene. The CDR3 consists of 16 residues. The junction had 12 bases not matched to a gene; V was cut back by 3 bases and J by 9 bases. Written as DNA, the CDR3 is TGTGCCAGCAGTGAGGGGGGGGACAGGGCCTTCAGTGAGCAGTTCTTC. Translation gives CASSEGGDRAFSEQFF.

The CDR3 here is CSVEGPASSGNTIYF. CDR3 bases: TGCAGCGTTGAAGGGCCCGCCAGCTCTGGAAACACCATATATTTT. J is TRBJ1-3 and V is TRBV29-1, with no clear D. CDR3 length: 15 residues. Germline values: CDR1 SQVTM, CDR2 ANQGSEA. Trimming shortened V by 1 base and J by 0 bases, and 10 bases separated the two germline ends.

The sample holds one count of this clone. This chain links TRBV30 with TRBJ1-2; 8 positions match TRBD1. The CDR3 sequence is 18 residues long. V shed 2 bases and J 0 bases; nucleotides not matched to a gene: 14. Germline-derived CDR1 and CDR2 are GTSNPN and SVGIG (reference sequence). The CDR3 nucleotides are TGTGCCTGGAGTCCTTGGGGGACAGGACTTCTGGCTAACTATGGCTACACCTTC. Its protein product is CAWSPWGTGLLANYGYTF.

The chain has TRBV19 and TRBJ1-5; 9 nucleotides align to TRBD1. This CDR3 has 13 amino acids. V dropped 6 bases and J dropped 4; count of bases not matched to a gene: 1. CDR1 and CDR2 (germline): LNHDA, SQIVND (reference sequence). CDR3 in amino acids: CASSGTGNQPQHF. CDR3 sequence (DNA): TGTGCCAGTAGCGGGACAGGGAATCAGCCCCAGCATTTT.

The chain joins TRBV25-1 to TRBJ1-5; D unresolved. Per germline, CDR1 MGHDK and CDR2 SYGVNS. This CDR3 is built from 14 residues. V was shortened by 6 bases and J by 0 bases, with 9 bases between the two germline ends. The CDR3 DNA is TGTGCCAGCAGCCCATTAGTTAGCAATCAGCCCCAGCATTTT. It specifies CASSPLVSNQPQHF.

CDR3 coding DNA: TGTGCCAGCAGCTTCTGGACAGGGACGAGTGGGACGAAAAACATTCAGTACTTC. Translation: CASSFWTGTSGTKNIQYF. The chain combines TRBV5-6 with TRBJ2-4, with TRBD1 matching 8 bases. Germline trimming cut 2 bases from V and 4 bases from J; bases unmatched to any gene: 14. CDR1 SGHDT and CDR2 YYEEEE come from the germline V gene. The CDR3 is made up of 18 amino acids.

The V gene is TRBV28, the J gene TRBJ2-3; possible D gene TRBD1, 6 bases. This CDR3 region has 12 residues. The V and J ends lost 3 bases and 14 bases respectively, with 15 bases between them. The V gene's germline CDR1 is MDHEN and CDR2 SYDVKM. CDR3 in DNA: TGTGCCAGCAGTTTGACACAGGGTCTCGCGTATTTT. Protein sequence: CASSLTQGLAYF. Supplemented by reference TRBV28 and TRBJ2-3, the full variable domain reads DVKVTQSSRYLVKRTGEKVFLECVQDMDHENMFWYRQDPGLGLRLIYFSYDVKMKEKGDIPEGYSVSREKKERFSLILESASTNQTSMYLCASSLTQGLAYFGPGTRLTVL.

V is TRBV7-2 and J is TRBJ1-3, with D uncertain. Trimming took off 1 base at V and 0 bases at J, with 10 bases between the two ends. There are 16 residues in the CDR3. Germline V gene sequence: CDR1 SGHTA, CDR2 FQGNSA. CDR3 DNA: TGTGCCAGCAGCTTAGGCTCGGGGATCTCTGGAAACACCATATATTTT. Its protein is CASSLGSGISGNTIYF.

J is TRBJ2-1 and V is TRBV2; 9 bases are a match to TRBD2. With V trimmed by 6 bases and J by 5 bases, 5 bases remained unmatched. This CDR3 contains 14 residues. Germline V gene sequence: CDR1 SNHLY, CDR2 FYNNEI. The DNA of the CDR3 is TGTGCCAGCAGCAGGACTAGCGCACACAATGAGCAGTTCTTC. This translates into CASSRTSAHNEQFF.

J is TRBJ1-4 and V is TRBV30; 9 bases fit TRBD1. The junction had 5 bases not matched to a gene; V was cut back by 3 bases and J by 6 bases. This CDR3 has 14 amino acids. CDR1 GTSNPN and CDR2 SVGIG come from the germline V gene (reference sequence). The CDR3 sequence: CAWRPTGGHEKLFF. For the CDR3, the DNA is TGTGCCTGGAGACCAACAGGGGGCCATGAAAAACTGTTTTTT.

The V and J genes are TRBV7-6 and TRBJ1-2, with 8 bases fitting TRBD1. The CDR3 loop spans 13 amino acids. In germline, CDR1 is SGHVS, CDR2 FNYEAQ. V lost 5 bases, J lost 6 bases, and 5 bases stayed unmatched. CDR3 DNA: TGTGCCAGCAGCCCGACGACAGGGGATGGCTACACCTTC. Its protein is CASSPTTGDGYTF. Looking up the rest from reference TRBV7-6 and TRBJ1-2 gives the full variable domain: GAGVSQSPRYKVTKRGQDVALRCDPISGHVSLYWYRQALGQGPEFLTYFNYEAQQDKSGLPNDRFSAERPEGSISTLTIQRTEQRDSAMYRCASSPTTGDGYTFGSGTRLTVV.

The table lists this clone with a few counts. The chain has TRBV27 and TRBJ1-5, with TRBD1 identical over 9 bases. Germline values: CDR1 MNHEY, CDR2 SMNVEV (reference sequence). The CDR3 has 15 residues. V was pared by 3 bases and J by 4 bases, with 4 bases of the junction left unmatched. The CDR3 spells CASSFHGTGNQPQHF. CDR3 in DNA: TGTGCCAGCAGTTTCCACGGGACAGGGAATCAGCCCCAGCATTTT.

The chain combines TRBV14 with TRBJ2-7; 7 bases fit TRBD1. The CDR3 totals 14 residues. CDR1 SGHDN and CDR2 FVKESK come from the germline V gene. Unmatched junction bases numbered 5, after V lost 3 bases and J lost 3 bases. CDR3 loop: CASSHGQVYYEQYF. CDR3 in DNA: TGTGCCAGCAGCCACGGACAGGTGTACTACGAGCAGTACTTC.

The chain carries TRBV27 and TRBJ2-3, with D tentatively TRBD2 (5 bases). V gave up 2 bases and J gave up 3 bases, with 9 bases separating them. Per the germline V gene, CDR1 is MNHEY and CDR2 is SMNVEV (reference sequence). This CDR3 contains 14 residues. CDR3 sequence: CASSLREITDTQYF. The CDR3 region has the DNA TGTGCCAGCAGTTTAAGGGAGATAACAGATACGCAGTATTTT.